One and the same sample provided the 13 T cell receptor beta chains below, sequenced in a study of shared clonotypes between healthy human individuals. The repertoire was sequenced with immunoSEQ multiplex PCR; TCRdb's copy has only in-frame clones and lacks some. The profile shows over 400,000 clones, 90% to 96% of them singletons. The sequenced sample was naive CD4+ T cells sorted from blood. Subset described: CD45RA+ positively selected. These receptors were obtained from a woman aged 25 to 39 in good health.

The chain carries TRBV2 and TRBJ2-1, with unresolved D. With 8 bases removed from V and 9 bases from J, the gap between germline ends came to 14 bases. The germline gives CDR1 SNHLY, CDR2 FYNNEI. The CDR3 consists of 12 residues. The CDR3 is CASLYRWSEQFF. As DNA, the CDR3 is TGTGCCAGCCTTTATAGATGGAGTGAGCAGTTCTTC.

J is TRBJ2-2 and V is TRBV6-1; 11 nucleotides agree with TRBD2. The ends lost 1 base at V and 3 bases at J; junction bases unmatched: 4. There are 17 residues in the CDR3. The V gene's germline CDR1 is MNHNS and CDR2 SASEGT. The CDR3 loop reads CASSEGTLAGDTGELFF. The CDR3 DNA is TGTGCCAGCAGTGAAGGAACACTAGCGGGAGACACCGGGGAGCTGTTTTTT.

The chain couples TRBV28 to TRBJ1-2, with 8 bases matching TRBD1. The CDR3 runs 12 residues. CDR1 is MDHEN and CDR2 is SYDVKM in the germline V gene. The J segment lost 8 bases and the V segment lost 2 bases, leaving 1 base of the junction unmatched. CDR3 in DNA: TGTGCCAGCAGTTTAAGGACAGGGGGCTACACCTTC. Amino acid sequence: CASSLRTGGYTF.

The chain has TRBV7-9 and TRBJ1-6; D gene unclear. V was trimmed by 3 bases and J by 8 bases, leaving 5 bases between them. This CDR3 is 12 amino acids long. Germline loops: CDR1 SEHNR, CDR2 FQNEAQ (reference sequence). CDR3 coding DNA: TGTGCCAGCAGCTTGAGTGATTCACCCCTCCACTTT. Encoded protein: CASSLSDSPLHF.

J is TRBJ2-2 and V is TRBV28; TRBD2 matches 10 bases. The J segment lost 6 bases and the V segment lost 9 bases, leaving 7 bases of the junction unmatched. Germline CDR1 reads MDHEN; CDR2 reads SYDVKM. This CDR3 has 14 amino acids. In DNA form, the CDR3 reads TGTGCCAGTGAGACTAGCGGGTTCGCCGGGGAGCTGTTTTTT. Translating it yields CASETSGFAGELFF.

The V and J genes are TRBV6-5 and TRBJ1-1, with D perhaps matching TRBD1 (5 bases). This CDR3 spans 16 amino acids. Germline-derived CDR1 and CDR2 are MNHEY and SVGAGI. Trimming took off 2 bases at V and 1 base at J, with 14 bases between the two ends. This CDR3 is CASSYGLGGANTEAFF. In DNA, the CDR3 is TGTGCCAGCAGTTACGGTCTCGGAGGGGCGAACACTGAAGCTTTCTTT.

The chain has TRBV27 and TRBJ1-1; 11 bases fit TRBD1. The germline CDR1 and CDR2 sequences are MNHEY and SMNVEV (reference sequence). Germline trimming cut 3 bases from V and 11 bases from J; bases unmatched to any gene: 5. This CDR3 contains 13 residues. The CDR3 coding sequence is TGTGCCAGCAGTTTGGACAGGGGGCGCGTTGCTTTCTTT. It codes for CASSLDRGRVAFF.

J is TRBJ2-7 and V is TRBV2, with 7 nucleotides matching TRBD1. V shed 9 bases and J 4 bases; nucleotides not matched to a gene: 9. Looked up from germline, CDR1 is SNHLY and CDR2 is FYNNEI. This CDR3 has 13 residues. This CDR3 is CASGTETLYEQYF. The CDR3 DNA is TGTGCCAGTGGGACAGAAACTCTATACGAGCAGTACTTC.

V usage is TRBV5-1 and J usage is TRBJ1-2; 10 nucleotides match TRBD1. The V gene end was trimmed by 4 bases and the J gene end by 4 bases; junction bases not matched to a gene: 4. The CDR3 totals 14 residues. Germline CDR1 SGHRS, CDR2 YFSETQ. This chain's CDR3 is CASSPTGGLYGYTF. As DNA, the CDR3 is TGCGCCAGCAGCCCGACAGGGGGCCTCTATGGCTACACCTTC. The full variable domain, completed using reference TRBV5-1 and TRBJ1-2, is KAGVTQTPRYLIKTRGQQVTLSCSPISGHRSVSWYQQTPGQGLQFLFEYFSETQRNKGNFPGRFSGRQFSNSRSEMNVSTLELGDSALYLCASSPTGGLYGYTFGSGTRLTVV.

This clone was counted once. The J gene is TRBJ2-7, the V gene TRBV11-2; the match to TRBD1 covers 8 bases. Germline-derived CDR1 and CDR2 are SGHAT and FQNNGV. After removal of 2 bases from V and 3 bases from J, the junction contained 0 bases not matched to a gene. This CDR3 is 13 amino acids long. Here the CDR3 DNA reads TGTGCCAGCAGCTTAACAGGGGGCTACGAGCAGTACTTC. Protein product: CASSLTGGYEQYF.

This rearrangement joins TRBV29-1 to TRBJ1-5, with 9 bases matching TRBD1. With 4 bases clipped from V and 4 bases from J, the junction kept 2 bases outside the gene matches. Germline lookup yields CDR1 SQVTM and CDR2 ANQGSEA. The CDR3 is 13 residues long. CDR3 loop: CSVGQGGNQPQHF. In DNA form, the CDR3 reads TGCAGCGTTGGACAGGGGGGGAATCAGCCCCAGCATTTT.

The gene calls are TRBV5-1 and TRBJ2-7; TRBD2 matches 8 bases. The germline V gene encodes CDR1 SGHRS and CDR2 YFSETQ. The CDR3 has 14 residues. The junction had 6 bases not matched to a gene; V was cut back by 4 bases and J by 3 bases. CDR3: CASSVGTRDYEQYF. DNA for the CDR3: TGCGCCAGCAGCGTCGGGACTAGAGACTACGAGCAGTACTTC.

The CDR3: CASSPALRKREGPYEQYF. Here the CDR3 DNA reads TGCGCCAGCAGCCCGGCCCTCCGGAAGCGGGAGGGCCCCTACGAGCAGTACTTC. The chain employs TRBV4-1 and TRBJ2-7, with TRBD2 matching 10 bases. Germline-derived CDR1 and CDR2 are MGHRA and YSYEKL. J lost 2 bases, V lost 4 bases, and 14 bases had no gene match. This CDR3 is built from 18 residues.